This T cell receptor beta chain was found in a study of T cells after posttransplantation cyclophosphamide. Study-level results: Donor-recipient repertoire similarity was low at 1-2 months, rising over year one. Recipient CMV seropositivity and CMV reactivation strongly tracked TRB clonality.

Clones were read by immunoSEQ multiplex PCR, and TCRdb kept only the in-frame ones, dropping some. This repertoire shows some 54,000 clones, approximately 94% found once; its top ten account for around 2.8%. About this clone: Its antigen is not known.

This related bone marrow graft donor gave peripheral blood on the day of marrow donation. Germline lookup yields CDR1 LNHDA and CDR2 SQIVND (reference sequence). The CDR3 has 14 amino acids. V was pared by 8 bases and J by 0 bases, with 1 base of the junction left unmatched. This receptor was taken from a woman in her twenties or thirties in good health and a related stem cell transplant donor. The chain is built from TRBV19 and TRBJ1-3; 10 nucleotides match TRBD1. The sample consisted of PBMCs. The CDR3 sequence: CASGQGVSGNTIYF. The CDR3 nucleotides read TGTGCCAGTGGACAGGGGGTCTCTGGAAACACCATATATTTT.